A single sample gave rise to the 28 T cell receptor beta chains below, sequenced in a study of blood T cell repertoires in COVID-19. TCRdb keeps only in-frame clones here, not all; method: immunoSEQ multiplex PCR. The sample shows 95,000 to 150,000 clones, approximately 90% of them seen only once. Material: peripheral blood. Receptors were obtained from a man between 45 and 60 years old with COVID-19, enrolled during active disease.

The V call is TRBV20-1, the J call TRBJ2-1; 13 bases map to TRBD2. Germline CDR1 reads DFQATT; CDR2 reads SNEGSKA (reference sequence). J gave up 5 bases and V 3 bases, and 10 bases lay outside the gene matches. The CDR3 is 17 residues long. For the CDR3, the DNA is TGCAGTGCTAGTTTACTAGCGGGAGGGCCAAGAAACAATGAGCAGTTCTTC. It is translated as CSASLLAGGPRNNEQFF.

The CDR3, as DNA: TGTGCCAGCAGTGTAGCGGGATTAGGGACCCAGTACTTC. Its protein is CASSVAGLGTQYF. The genes are TRBV28 and TRBJ2-5; 8 positions match TRBD2. Unmatched junction bases numbered 6, after V lost 5 bases and J lost 7 bases. This CDR3 comprises 13 residues. Germline loops: CDR1 MDHEN, CDR2 SYDVKM.

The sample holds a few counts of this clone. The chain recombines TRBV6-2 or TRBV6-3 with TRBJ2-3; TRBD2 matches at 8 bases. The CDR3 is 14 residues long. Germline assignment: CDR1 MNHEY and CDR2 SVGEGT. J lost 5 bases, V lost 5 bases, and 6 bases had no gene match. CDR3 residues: CASSLGLAGDTQYF. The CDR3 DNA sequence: TGTGCCAGCAGTCTCGGACTAGCAGGAGATACGCAGTATTTT.

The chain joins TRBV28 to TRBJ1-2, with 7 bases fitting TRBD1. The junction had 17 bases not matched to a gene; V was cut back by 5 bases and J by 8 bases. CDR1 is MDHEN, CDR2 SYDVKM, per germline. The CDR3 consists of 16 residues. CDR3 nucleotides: TGTGCCAGCAGTATGATTACAGGGGCCGCCTGGGGAGGCTACACCTTC. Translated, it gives CASSMITGAAWGGYTF.

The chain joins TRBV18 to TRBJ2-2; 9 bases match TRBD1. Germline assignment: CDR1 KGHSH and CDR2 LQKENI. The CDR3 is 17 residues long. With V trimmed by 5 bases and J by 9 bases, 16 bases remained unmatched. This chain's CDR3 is CASSGTGRAGDIRELFF. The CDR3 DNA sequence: TGTGCCAGCTCAGGGACAGGGCGTGCGGGAGATATCCGGGAGCTGTTTTTT. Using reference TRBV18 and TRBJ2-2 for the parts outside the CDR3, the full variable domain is NAGVMQNPRHLVRRRGQEARLRCSPMKGHSHVYWYRQLPEEGLKFMVYLQKENIIDESGMPKERFSAEFPKEGPSILRIQQVVRGDSAAYFCASSGTGRAGDIRELFFGEGSRLTVL.

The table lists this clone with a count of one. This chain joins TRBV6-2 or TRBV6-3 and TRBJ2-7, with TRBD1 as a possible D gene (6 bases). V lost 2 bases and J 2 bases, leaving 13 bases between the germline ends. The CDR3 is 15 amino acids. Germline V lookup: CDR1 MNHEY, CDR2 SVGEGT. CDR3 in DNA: TGTGCCAGCAGTTACGAGGAACAGGGAACCTACGAGCAGTACTTC. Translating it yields CASSYEEQGTYEQYF.

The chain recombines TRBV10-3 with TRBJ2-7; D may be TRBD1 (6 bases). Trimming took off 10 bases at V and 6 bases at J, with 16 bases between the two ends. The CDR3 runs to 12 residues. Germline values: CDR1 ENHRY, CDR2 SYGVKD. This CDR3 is CASRDNVGEQYV. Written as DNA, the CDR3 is TGTGCCAGCCGGGACAACGTGGGCGAGCAGTACGTC.

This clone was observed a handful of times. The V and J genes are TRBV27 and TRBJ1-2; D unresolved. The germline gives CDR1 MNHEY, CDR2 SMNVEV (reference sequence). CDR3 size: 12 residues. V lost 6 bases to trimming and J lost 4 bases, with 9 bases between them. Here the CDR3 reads CASRSSGYGYTF. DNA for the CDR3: TGTGCCAGCAGGTCGTCGGGCTATGGCTACACCTTC.

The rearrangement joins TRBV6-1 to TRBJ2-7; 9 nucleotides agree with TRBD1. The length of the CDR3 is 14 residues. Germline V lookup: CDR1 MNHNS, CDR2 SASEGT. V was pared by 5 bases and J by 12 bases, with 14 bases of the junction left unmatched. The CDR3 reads CASSSGQGGYEVYF. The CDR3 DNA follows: TGTGCCAGCAGTTCGGGACAGGGCGGCTACGAGGTGTACTTC.

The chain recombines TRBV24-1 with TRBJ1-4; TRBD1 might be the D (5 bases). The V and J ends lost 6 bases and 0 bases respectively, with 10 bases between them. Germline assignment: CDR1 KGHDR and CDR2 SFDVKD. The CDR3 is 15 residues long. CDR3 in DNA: TGTGCCACCAGTCCGGGGGAGGCAACTAATGAAAAACTGTTTTTT. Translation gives CATSPGEATNEKLFF.

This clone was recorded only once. CDR3 coding DNA: TGCGCCAGCAGAAGGGGGACAGGGGCAGATACGCAGTATTTT. This translates into CASRRGTGADTQYF. V and J are TRBV5-1 and TRBJ2-3, with TRBD1 matching over 10 bases. V gave up 5 bases and J gave up 4 bases; unmatched junction bases: 4. CDR3 length equals 14 residues. Germline V CDR1 and CDR2: SGHRS, YFSETQ.

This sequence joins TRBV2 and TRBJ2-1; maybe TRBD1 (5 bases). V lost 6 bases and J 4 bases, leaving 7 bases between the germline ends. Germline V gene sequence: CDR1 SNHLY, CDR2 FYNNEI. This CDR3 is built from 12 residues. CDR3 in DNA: TGTGCCAGCAGCTCAGGGTACAATGAGCAGTTCTTC. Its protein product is CASSSGYNEQFF.

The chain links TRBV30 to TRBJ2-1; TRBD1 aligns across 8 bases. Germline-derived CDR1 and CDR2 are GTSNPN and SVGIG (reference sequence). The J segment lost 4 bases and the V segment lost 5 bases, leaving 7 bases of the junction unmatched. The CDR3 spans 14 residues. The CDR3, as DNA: TGTGCCTGGGGCCGGGACAGGCCTTACAATGAGCAGTTCTTC. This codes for CAWGRDRPYNEQFF.

The CDR3 spells CASSQDAGNGANVLTF. DNA of the CDR3: TGTGCCAGCAGCCAAGATGCCGGGAATGGGGCCAACGTCCTGACTTTC. J is TRBJ2-6 and V is TRBV3-1 (or the pseudogene TRBV3-2); TRBD2 might be the D (5 bases). This CDR3 has 16 amino acids. V was clipped by 0 bases and J by 3 bases, with 9 bases between them. Germline CDR1 reads LGHDT; CDR2 reads YNNKEL (reference sequence).

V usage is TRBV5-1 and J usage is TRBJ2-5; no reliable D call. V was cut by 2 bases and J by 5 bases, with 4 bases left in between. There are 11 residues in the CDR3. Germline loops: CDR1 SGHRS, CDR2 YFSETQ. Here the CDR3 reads CASSFMETQYF. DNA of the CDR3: TGCGCCAGCAGCTTCATGGAGACCCAGTACTTC.

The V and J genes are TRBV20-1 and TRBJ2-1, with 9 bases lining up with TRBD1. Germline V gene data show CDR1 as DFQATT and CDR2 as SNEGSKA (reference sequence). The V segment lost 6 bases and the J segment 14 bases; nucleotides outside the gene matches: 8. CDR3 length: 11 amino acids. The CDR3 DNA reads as TGCAGTGCCCGACGGGACAGGGCGGAGTTCTTC. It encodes CSARRDRAEFF.

CDR3 residues: CASSLDLYGNEQFF. The CDR3 bases are TGTGCCAGCAGCTTAGACCTATACGGCAATGAGCAGTTCTTC. The gene calls are TRBV7-2 and TRBJ2-1; D ambiguous. The CDR3 sequence is 14 residues long. V was cut by 1 base and J by 6 bases, with 10 bases left in between. The germline gives CDR1 SGHTA, CDR2 FQGNSA.

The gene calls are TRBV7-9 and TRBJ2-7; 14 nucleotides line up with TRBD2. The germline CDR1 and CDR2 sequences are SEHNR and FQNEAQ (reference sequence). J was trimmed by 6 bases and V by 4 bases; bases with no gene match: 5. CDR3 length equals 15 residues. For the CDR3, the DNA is TGTGCCAGCAGCTCGGGACTAGCGGGAGTCTCCGAGCAGTACTTC. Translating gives CASSSGLAGVSEQYF.

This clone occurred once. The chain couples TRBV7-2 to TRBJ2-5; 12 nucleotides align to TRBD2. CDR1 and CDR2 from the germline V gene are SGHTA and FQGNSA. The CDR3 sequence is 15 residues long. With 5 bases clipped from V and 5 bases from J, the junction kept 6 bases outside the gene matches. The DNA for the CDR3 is TGTGCCAGCAGCCCTCTAGCGGGAGGGTGGGAGACCCAGTACTTC. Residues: CASSPLAGGWETQYF.

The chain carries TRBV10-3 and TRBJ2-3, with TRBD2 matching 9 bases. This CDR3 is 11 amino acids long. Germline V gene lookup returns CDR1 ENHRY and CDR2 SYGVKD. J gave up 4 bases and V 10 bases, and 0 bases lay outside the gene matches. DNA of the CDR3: TGTGCCACTAGCGGGGCAGATACGCAGTATTTT. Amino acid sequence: CATSGADTQYF.

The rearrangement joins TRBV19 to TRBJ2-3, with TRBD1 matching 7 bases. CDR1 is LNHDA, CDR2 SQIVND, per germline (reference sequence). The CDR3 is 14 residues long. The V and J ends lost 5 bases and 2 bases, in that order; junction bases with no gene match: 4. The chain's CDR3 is CASSGGQFTDTQYF. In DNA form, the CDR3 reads TGTGCCAGTAGTGGGGGACAGTTCACAGATACGCAGTATTTT.

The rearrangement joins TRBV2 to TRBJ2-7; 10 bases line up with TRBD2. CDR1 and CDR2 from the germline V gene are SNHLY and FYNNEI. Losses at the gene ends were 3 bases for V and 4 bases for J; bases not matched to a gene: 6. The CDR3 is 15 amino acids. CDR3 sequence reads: CASSEVLAGKYEQYF. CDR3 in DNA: TGTGCCAGCAGTGAGGTACTAGCGGGAAAGTACGAGCAGTACTTC.

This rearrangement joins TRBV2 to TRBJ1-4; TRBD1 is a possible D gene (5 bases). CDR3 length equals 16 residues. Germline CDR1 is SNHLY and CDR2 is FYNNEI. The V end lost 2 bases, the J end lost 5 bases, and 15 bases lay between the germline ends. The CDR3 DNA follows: TGTGCCAGCAGTGAAAGGGGTCCAGGCTCGAATGAAAAACTGTTTTTT. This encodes CASSERGPGSNEKLFF.

Here the CDR3 DNA reads TGCGCCAGCAGCCCGGGACTCCCCGGGGAGCTGTTTTTT. Protein sequence: CASSPGLPGELFF. The chain recombines TRBV5-1 with TRBJ2-2; a possible D gene is TRBD2 (6 bases). Germline loops: CDR1 SGHRS, CDR2 YFSETQ. V was pared by 4 bases and J by 6 bases, with 10 bases between. The CDR3 covers 13 residues. The full variable domain, completed using reference TRBV5-1 and TRBJ2-2, is KAGVTQTPRYLIKTRGQQVTLSCSPISGHRSVSWYQQTPGQGLQFLFEYFSETQRNKGNFPGRFSGRQFSNSRSEMNVSTLELGDSALYLCASSPGLPGELFFGEGSRLTVL.

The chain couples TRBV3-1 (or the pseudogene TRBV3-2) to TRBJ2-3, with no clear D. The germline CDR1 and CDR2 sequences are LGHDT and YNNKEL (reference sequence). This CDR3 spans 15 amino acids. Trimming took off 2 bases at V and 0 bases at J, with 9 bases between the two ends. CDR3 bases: TGTGCCAGCAGCCAACTATCGGGTAGCACAGATACGCAGTATTTT. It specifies CASSQLSGSTDTQYF.

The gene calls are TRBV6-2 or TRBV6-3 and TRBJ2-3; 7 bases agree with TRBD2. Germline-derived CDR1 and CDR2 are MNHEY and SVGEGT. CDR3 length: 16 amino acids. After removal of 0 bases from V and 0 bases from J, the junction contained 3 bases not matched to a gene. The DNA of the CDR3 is TGTGCCAGCAGTTACTCGGCTAGCGGTAGCACAGATACGCAGTATTTT. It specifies CASSYSASGSTDTQYF.

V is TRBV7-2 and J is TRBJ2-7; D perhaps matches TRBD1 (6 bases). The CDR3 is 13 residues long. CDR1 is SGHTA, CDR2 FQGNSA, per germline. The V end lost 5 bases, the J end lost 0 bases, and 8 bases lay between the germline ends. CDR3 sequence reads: CASSPGHSYEQYF. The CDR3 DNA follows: TGTGCCAGCAGCCCGGGACACTCCTACGAGCAGTACTTC. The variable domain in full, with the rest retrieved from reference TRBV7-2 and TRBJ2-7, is GAGVSQSPSNKVTEKGKDVELRCDPISGHTALYWYRQSLGQGLEFLIYFQGNSAPDKSGLPSDRFSAERTGGSVSTLTIQRTQQEDSAVYLCASSPGHSYEQYFGPGTRLTVT.

CDR3 nucleotide sequence: TGTGCCAGCAGCCCGACTCCCAGCTCCTACAATGAGCAGTTCTTC. Amino acid sequence: CASSPTPSSYNEQFF. The J gene is TRBJ2-1, the V gene TRBV5-4; D remains unclear. V shed 4 bases and J shed 0 bases, with 11 bases lying between them. This CDR3 contains 15 residues. The V gene's germline CDR1 is SGHNT and CDR2 YYREEE (reference sequence).